What follows are 32 T cell receptor beta chains derived from one specimen sequenced in a study of blood T cell repertoires in COVID-19. Assay: immunoSEQ multiplex PCR; the TCRdb copy retains only in-frame clones and omits some. The repertoire has fewer than 250,000 clones, 83% of them found once; the top ten carry 2% to 3%. The sequencing sample was made of peripheral blood. These receptors were collected from a woman aged 40-49 years with active or convalescent COVID-19.

The rearrangement joins TRBV4-3 to TRBJ1-1; D is perhaps TRBD1 (5 bases). V lost 0 bases to trimming and J lost 2 bases, with 16 bases between them. CDR3 length equals 17 residues. Germline CDR1 reads LGHNA; CDR2 reads YSLEER. CDR3 region: CASSQDGGVGGNTEAFF. CDR3 nucleotide sequence: TGCGCCAGCAGCCAAGACGGAGGAGTCGGGGGTAACACTGAAGCTTTCTTT.

This rearrangement joins TRBV21-1 to TRBJ1-4. TRBV21-1 is flagged as a pseudogene. The CDR3 is made up of 11 amino acids. CDR3 region: CAMELREKLFF. The CDR3 nucleotides are TGTGCCATGGAGCTGCGCGAAAAACTGTTTTTT.

V is TRBV24-1 and J is TRBJ1-4; no firm D call. The CDR3 runs 13 residues. Germline-derived CDR1 and CDR2 are KGHDR and SFDVKD. Deletions cut 4 bases from V and 4 bases from J, with 6 bases between. CDR3 amino acids: CATSDPVNEKLFF. The CDR3 nucleotides are TGTGCCACCAGTGACCCGGTTAATGAAAAACTGTTTTTT.

V usage is TRBV4-2 and J usage is TRBJ2-5, with 11 bases lining up with TRBD2. V lost 4 bases and J lost 5; bases outside the gene matches: 3. Germline V gene sequence: CDR1 LGHNA, CDR2 YNFKEQ. The CDR3 is made up of 14 amino acids. DNA for the CDR3: TGTGCCAGCAGCCCCAGACTAGCGGGGGAGACCCAGTACTTC. Its protein is CASSPRLAGETQYF.

The chain couples TRBV30 to TRBJ1-5; D remains ambiguous. The V end lost 0 bases, the J end lost 1 base, and 4 bases lay between the germline ends. This CDR3 has 13 amino acids. Germline V lookup: CDR1 GTSNPN, CDR2 SVGIG (reference sequence). The CDR3 protein is CAWSVYSNQPQHF. In nucleotides, the CDR3 is TGTGCCTGGAGTGTCTACAGCAATCAGCCCCAGCATTTT.

The chain joins TRBV7-2 to TRBJ1-2, with TRBD1 as a possible D gene (6 bases). CDR3 length equals 15 residues. CDR1 is SGHTA, CDR2 FQGNSA, per germline. V lost 5 bases, J lost 5 bases, and 18 bases lay in between. The CDR3 region is CASSPNPNRAYGYTF. In DNA, the CDR3 is TGTGCCAGCAGCCCTAACCCGAACAGGGCTTATGGCTACACCTTC.

The chain carries TRBV7-2 and TRBJ2-3; D is perhaps TRBD2 (6 bases). This CDR3 is built from 16 residues. Germline CDR1 reads SGHTA; CDR2 reads FQGNSA. V gave up 1 base and J gave up 3 bases, with 14 bases separating them. CDR3 nucleotide sequence: TGTGCCAGCAGCTTAGGACGGGAGATGTCAACAGATACGCAGTATTTT. Amino acids: CASSLGREMSTDTQYF. The complete variable domain, with remaining parts taken from reference TRBV7-2 and TRBJ2-3, reads GAGVSQSPSNKVTEKGKDVELRCDPISGHTALYWYRQSLGQGLEFLIYFQGNSAPDKSGLPSDRFSAERTGGSVSTLTIQRTQQEDSAVYLCASSLGREMSTDTQYFGPGTRLTVL.

There are a few counts of this clone. CDR3 protein: CAIKAPGQKETQYF. In DNA, the CDR3 is TGTGCCATCAAAGCTCCGGGACAGAAAGAGACCCAGTACTTC. The chain couples TRBV10-3 to TRBJ2-5; 7 bases match TRBD1. From germline, CDR1 is ENHRY and CDR2 SYGVKD. The CDR3 contains 14 residues. J lost 3 bases, V lost 7 bases, and 8 bases had no gene match.

The chain uses TRBV27 and TRBJ1-6, with D tentatively TRBD1 (5 bases). There are 13 residues in the CDR3. Germline CDR1 MNHEY, CDR2 SMNVEV (reference sequence). Trimming stripped 1 base from V and 7 bases from J, with 5 bases between. The CDR3 reads CASSLYRNSPLHF. For the CDR3, the DNA is TGTGCCAGCAGTTTATACAGGAATTCACCCCTCCACTTT.

V and J are TRBV12-3 or TRBV12-4 and TRBJ2-7, with D possibly matching TRBD1 (6 bases). V lost 2 bases to trimming and J lost 9 bases, with 8 bases between them. This CDR3 is 11 amino acids long. DNA for the CDR3: TGTGCCAGCAGTTTAACAGGGAGGCAGTACTTC. Translating it yields CASSLTGRQYF.

The DNA of the CDR3 is TGTGCCAGCAGCTTTGGACTAGCGGGAGGGGCCTACAATGAGCAGTTCTTC. Its translation: CASSFGLAGGAYNEQFF. The chain uses TRBV5-6 and TRBJ2-1, with 15 positions matching TRBD2. This CDR3 region has 17 residues. Germline CDR1 and CDR2: SGHDT and YYEEEE. V lost 2 bases and J lost 2; bases outside the gene matches: 2.

V and J are TRBV28 and TRBJ1-2, with 9 bases fitting TRBD1. Per germline, CDR1 MDHEN and CDR2 SYDVKM. Trimming took 5 bases from V and 6 from J; bases not matched to a gene: 4. The CDR3 is made up of 13 amino acids. The CDR3 region is CASSQTGGDGYTF. The CDR3 region has the DNA TGTGCCAGCAGTCAGACAGGGGGGGATGGCTACACCTTC.

This chain joins TRBV5-1 and TRBJ2-3; D perhaps matches TRBD1 (6 bases). Deletions cut 1 base from V and 3 bases from J, with 12 bases between. CDR1 and CDR2 (germline): SGHRS, YFSETQ. The CDR3 has 15 amino acids. The CDR3 bases are TGCGCCAGCAGCTTGTTGCAGGGGAGAACAGATACGCAGTATTTT. Translated, it gives CASSLLQGRTDTQYF.

CDR3 nucleotides: TGTGCCAGTAGCCCATTCCCGGGGGGTGAAGAGACCCAGTACTTC. It yields the protein CASSPFPGGEETQYF. The rearrangement joins TRBV19 to TRBJ2-5; TRBD2 matches 7 bases. The CDR3 runs 15 residues. The junction had 10 bases not matched to a gene; V was cut back by 6 bases and J by 3 bases. Germline CDR1 is LNHDA and CDR2 is SQIVND (reference sequence).

A remark on this clone: Other DNA sequences within the sample encode an identical CDR3. This chain uses TRBV4-2 with TRBJ1-4; D may be TRBD1 (5 bases). From germline, CDR1 is LGHNA and CDR2 YNFKEQ. The length of the CDR3 is 14 residues. Trimming shortened V by 1 base and J by 4 bases, and 7 bases separated the two germline ends. The CDR3 here is CASSQGGGNEKLFF. For the CDR3, the DNA is TGTGCCAGCAGCCAAGGCGGGGGTAATGAAAAACTGTTTTTT.

The rearrangement joins TRBV4-2 to TRBJ2-1; 11 bases align to TRBD2. The CDR3 has 18 residues. The junction had 15 bases not matched to a gene; V was cut back by 4 bases and J by 7 bases. Germline CDR1 LGHNA, CDR2 YNFKEQ. The DNA for the CDR3 is TGTGCCAGCAGCCGAGGGTCTAGCGGGGGGACAACTTTGAATGAGCAGTTCTTC. Translated, it gives CASSRGSSGGTTLNEQFF.

The V call is TRBV28, the J call TRBJ1-5; 7 bases agree with TRBD1. CDR3 length equals 15 residues. Germline V gene sequence: CDR1 MDHEN, CDR2 SYDVKM. Losses at the gene ends were 1 base for V and 4 bases for J; bases not matched to a gene: 4. This chain's CDR3 is CASSLYRTGNQPQHF. The CDR3 DNA reads as TGTGCCAGCAGTTTATACCGGACAGGTAATCAGCCCCAGCATTTT.

The V call is TRBV5-1, the J call TRBJ1-2, with D perhaps matching TRBD1 (5 bases). The length of the CDR3 is 16 residues. Germline CDR1 reads SGHRS; CDR2 reads YFSETQ. Trimming pared 4 bases from V and 0 bases from J, leaving 16 bases between. CDR3 sequence reads: CASSPGGRPTNYGYTF. The CDR3 coding sequence is TGCGCCAGCAGCCCGGGGGGGAGACCTACTAACTATGGCTACACCTTC.

This clone was picked up a small number of times. The J gene is TRBJ1-6, the V gene TRBV5-1, with a tentative D call TRBD1 (5 bases). The CDR3 runs to 15 residues. V lost 4 bases, J lost 7 bases, and 15 bases lay in between. Germline lookup yields CDR1 SGHRS and CDR2 YFSETQ. CDR3 nucleotide sequence: TGCGCCAGCAGCATAAGGGAGGCAGGGAATTCACCCCTCCACTTT. Its translation: CASSIREAGNSPLHF.

This clone was counted only a few times. The chain recombines TRBV6-5 with TRBJ1-5; 7 bases line up with TRBD1. This CDR3 is 16 amino acids long. The V and J ends lost 0 bases and 2 bases, in that order; junction bases with no gene match: 4. Germline V CDR1 and CDR2: MNHEY, SVGAGI. The CDR3 coding sequence is TGTGCCAGCAGTTACTCGACAGGGTTGGGCAATCAGCCCCAGCATTTT. Encoded protein: CASSYSTGLGNQPQHF.

The chain combines TRBV6-1 with TRBJ2-1, with unresolved D. The CDR3 totals 12 residues. From germline, CDR1 is MNHNS and CDR2 SASEGT. Trimming removed 2 bases at V and 10 bases at J, with 9 bases between. Written as DNA, the CDR3 is TGTGCCAGCAGTGAAAAGAGACTCGAGCAGTTCTTC. Its translation is CASSEKRLEQFF.

In its sample, this clone was seen a few times. The chain has TRBV6-6 and TRBJ1-2; D is possibly TRBD1 (6 bases). V gave up 7 bases and J gave up 4 bases, with 16 bases separating them. CDR1 is MNHNY and CDR2 is SVGAGI in the germline V gene (reference sequence). The CDR3 totals 14 residues. CDR3 residues: CASIGNRDRYGYTF. CDR3 bases: TGTGCCAGCATCGGAAACAGGGATCGCTATGGCTACACCTTC.

The chain carries TRBV11-3 and TRBJ2-1; TRBD2 aligns across 14 bases. Germline lookup yields CDR1 SGHNT and CDR2 YENEEA. The CDR3 covers 20 residues. The V segment lost 5 bases and the J segment 0 bases; nucleotides outside the gene matches: 12. The CDR3 DNA follows: TGTGCCAGCAGCGCCCGACTAGCGGGAGGGGGGCGGGGCTCCTACAATGAGCAGTTCTTC. This translates into CASSARLAGGGRGSYNEQFF.

The chain carries TRBV27 and TRBJ1-5; D may be TRBD1 (5 bases). The CDR3 loop spans 15 amino acids. Trimming took off 5 bases at V and 3 bases at J, with 14 bases between the two ends. Germline CDR1 and CDR2: MNHEY and SMNVEV (reference sequence). CDR3 coding DNA: TGTGCCAGCAGTGCCCCAGGGTCCGTCAATCAGCCCCAGCATTTT. It is translated as CASSAPGSVNQPQHF.

This clone has only one observation. The rearrangement joins TRBV18 to TRBJ1-2; 9 bases align to TRBD1. V was clipped by 5 bases and J by 2 bases; unmatched bases: 3. Germline values: CDR1 KGHSH, CDR2 LQKENI. This CDR3 is built from 14 residues. The CDR3 sequence is CASSAGQGNYGYTF. In nucleotides, the CDR3 is TGTGCCAGCTCAGCGGGACAGGGAAACTATGGCTACACCTTC.

The gene calls are TRBV24-1 and TRBJ1-5; D is unclear. Trimming took off 7 bases at V and 7 bases at J, with 16 bases between the two ends. This CDR3 spans 14 amino acids. The V gene's germline CDR1 is KGHDR and CDR2 SFDVKD. This CDR3 reads CATSAGGKRQPQHF. CDR3 coding DNA: TGTGCCACCAGCGCGGGAGGGAAACGACAGCCCCAGCATTTT.

This chain links TRBV12-3 or TRBV12-4 with TRBJ2-7; 9 positions match TRBD1. This CDR3 contains 13 residues. Trimming at V came to 6 bases and at J to 5 bases, leaving 5 bases not matched to a gene. The CDR3 protein is CASRTGQGHEQYF. CDR3 sequence (DNA): TGTGCCAGCAGAACCGGACAGGGGCACGAGCAGTACTTC.

V usage is TRBV12-3 or TRBV12-4 and J usage is TRBJ1-1; the match to TRBD1 covers 10 bases. CDR3 size: 13 residues. V dropped 4 bases and J dropped 7; count of bases not matched to a gene: 3. The CDR3, as DNA: TGTGCCAGCAGTTGGGGACAGGGGCGTGAAGCTTTCTTT. Translation gives CASSWGQGREAFF.

The table lists this clone with a few counts. The chain recombines TRBV19 with TRBJ1-2, with D possibly matching TRBD1 (5 bases). Trimming took 6 bases from V and 5 from J, leaving 19 bases between them. The CDR3 is 15 amino acids. CDR1 LNHDA and CDR2 SQIVND come from the germline V gene (reference sequence). The CDR3 sequence is CASRPGILGGYGYTF. The CDR3 DNA is TGTGCCAGTAGACCAGGGATTCTGGGTGGTTATGGCTACACCTTC.

The rearrangement links TRBV7-2 to TRBJ1-1; D might be TRBD1 (6 bases). CDR1 is SGHTA, CDR2 FQGNSA, per germline. This CDR3 spans 14 amino acids. Deletions cut 0 bases from V and 4 bases from J, with 9 bases between. The CDR3 spells CASSLASRGTEAFF. CDR3 sequence (DNA): TGTGCCAGCAGCTTAGCGTCCAGGGGCACTGAAGCTTTCTTT.

The rearrangement links TRBV6-6 to TRBJ2-7; 9 bases line up with TRBD2. Trimming removed 6 bases from V and 0 bases from J; junction bases left unmatched: 6. Germline V gene sequence: CDR1 MNHNY, CDR2 SVGAGI (reference sequence). This CDR3 spans 15 amino acids. The CDR3 is CASRPSGRSSYEQYF. The DNA for the CDR3 is TGTGCCAGCAGACCCAGCGGGAGGAGCTCCTACGAGCAGTACTTC.

This chain uses TRBV5-1 with TRBJ1-2; 8 bases line up with TRBD1. The CDR3 totals 15 residues. Trimming took 0 bases from V and 8 from J; bases not matched to a gene: 9. Germline CDR1 is SGHRS and CDR2 is YFSETQ. CDR3 DNA: TGCGCCAGCAGCTTGGAGGACAGGGTGGGACGCGGCTACACCTTC. It encodes CASSLEDRVGRGYTF. The variable domain in full, with the rest retrieved from reference TRBV5-1 and TRBJ1-2, is KAGVTQTPRYLIKTRGQQVTLSCSPISGHRSVSWYQQTPGQGLQFLFEYFSETQRNKGNFPGRFSGRQFSNSRSEMNVSTLELGDSALYLCASSLEDRVGRGYTFGSGTRLTVV.